The 8 T cell receptor beta chains below all came from one sample that was sequenced in a study of siplizumab effects on memory and regulatory T cells. TCRdb's table, derived via immunoSEQ multiplex PCR, lists solely in-frame clones and lacks some. This table holds about 100,000 clones, approximately 94% found once. Sequencing was performed on non-Treg CD4+ T cells sorted from blood. These receptors came from a human donor in good health.

The chain links TRBV5-1 to TRBJ2-7; a weak D match, TRBD1 (6 bases). The CDR3 totals 18 residues. Germline V CDR1 and CDR2: SGHRS, YFSETQ. V was cut by 3 bases and J by 4 bases, with 26 bases left in between. In nucleotides, the CDR3 is TGCGCCAGCAGCTCATATACCAGCCGAGGGGGACCGAAATACGAGCAGTACTTC. Protein: CASSSYTSRGGPKYEQYF.

CDR3 amino acids: CAISESIRAQETQYF. The CDR3 bases are TGTGCCATCAGTGAGTCGATCAGGGCCCAAGAGACCCAGTACTTC. The rearrangement joins TRBV10-3 to TRBJ2-5; D may be TRBD1 (5 bases). The V gene's germline CDR1 is ENHRY and CDR2 SYGVKD. This CDR3 contains 15 residues. V lost 0 bases, J lost 1 base, and 9 bases lay in between.

This chain uses TRBV7-8 with TRBJ2-3; 10 bases align to TRBD2. The CDR3 totals 16 residues. Trimming took 5 bases from V and 0 from J; bases not matched to a gene: 5. Germline CDR1 and CDR2: SGHVS and FQNEAQ. CDR3 DNA sequence: TGTGCCAGCAGCCTAAGCGGGGGGGACAGCACAGATACGCAGTATTTT. Amino acids: CASSLSGGDSTDTQYF.

This chain connects TRBV5-1 to TRBJ1-1, with D possibly being TRBD1 (5 bases). The V and J ends lost 4 bases and 2 bases respectively, with 9 bases between them. The CDR3 is made up of 13 amino acids. Germline-derived CDR1 and CDR2 are SGHRS and YFSETQ. This CDR3 is CASSRDVNTEAFF. The CDR3, as DNA: TGCGCCAGCAGCCGGGACGTTAACACTGAAGCTTTCTTT.

The rearrangement links TRBV5-5 to TRBJ2-5; D may be TRBD1 (7 bases). CDR3 length equals 13 residues. Trimming shortened V by 5 bases and J by 4 bases, and 12 bases separated the two germline ends. Germline-derived CDR1 and CDR2 are SGHKS and YYEKEE (reference sequence). The CDR3 DNA reads TGTGCCAGCAGGACTCAGGGGGGAGAGACCCAGTACTTC. Amino acids: CASRTQGGETQYF.

Only one count was recorded for this clone. The gene calls are TRBV27 and TRBJ2-7; D not resolved. The CDR3 length is 15 residues. Germline assignment: CDR1 MNHEY and CDR2 SMNVEV (reference sequence). V was cut by 1 base and J by 0 bases, with 10 bases left in between. The CDR3 DNA is TGTGCCAGCAGTTTATTCGGGTCCCGCTCCTACGAGCAGTACTTC. It translates to CASSLFGSRSYEQYF.

CDR3 amino acids: CASSLGLAGINEQFF. The CDR3 bases are TGTGCCAGCAGCTTGGGACTAGCGGGAATCAATGAGCAGTTCTTC. The rearrangement links TRBV5-5 to TRBJ2-1, with TRBD2 matching over 11 bases. J gave up 6 bases and V 0 bases, and 2 bases lay outside the gene matches. CDR3 length equals 15 residues. The germline CDR1 and CDR2 sequences are SGHKS and YYEKEE (reference sequence).

The chain has TRBV7-2 and TRBJ2-3; D is perhaps TRBD1 (5 bases). The CDR3 consists of 17 residues. Germline CDR1 and CDR2: SGHTA and FQGNSA. V lost 4 bases to trimming and J lost 4 bases, with 21 bases between them. In nucleotides, the CDR3 is TGTGCCAGCAGCTCCCTGGACCAGGGAATTTTGGCAGATACGCAGTATTTT. Its translation: CASSSLDQGILADTQYF.